This T cell receptor (beta chain) is from a study of T-cell memory formation after mild COVID-19. The sample holds one count of this clonotype. TCRdb itself ran the 5' RACE reads through MiXCR, one entry per CDR3 protein. Found here are roughly 400,000 distinct CDR3 sequences, less than 25% of them singletons; the top ten hold around 8.1%. The specimen was PBMCs or a T cell subset sorted from them (not recorded which). This TCR came from an adult woman who had mild COVID-19 (a few samples of this study predate the infection). Cell type and time point are not known.

The CDR3 DNA reads TGCGCCAGCAGCCGGGACCGTGGCTACACCTTC. This gives the protein CASSRDRGYTF. This rearrangement joins TRBV4-1 to TRBJ1-2; maybe TRBD1 (5 bases). Trimming stripped 4 bases from V and 7 bases from J, with 7 bases between. The CDR3 has 11 amino acids. The germline V gene encodes CDR1 MGHRA and CDR2 YSYEKL.